This section outlines one T cell receptor (beta chain) sequence together with its context. This CDR3 contains 13 residues. V was shortened by 4 bases and J by 4 bases, with 13 bases between the two germline ends. The germline V gene has CDR1 SQVTM and CDR2 ANQGSEA. The entry originates in a study of blood T cell repertoires in COVID-19. Study as a whole: From T cells, B-cell-depleted T cells, or PBMCs came the material, which was cDNA or gDNA.

People in the exposed group encountered a COVID-19 case within 2 weeks before entering the study. In the original processing: Reference gene primer amplification gave nucleated cell count estimates. Repertoires were generated with immunoSEQ multiplex PCR, while TCRdb's copy carries only in-frame clones and drops some. V and J calls and clone size are as listed in that table; D and trimming were resolved from the DNA. The table records around 320,000 clones, roughly 90% of them present only once. The TCR sequence derives from a woman under 40 who had been exposed to COVID-19. The sequencing sample was made of PBMCs or T cells enriched from blood (not recorded which). The chain employs TRBV29-1 and TRBJ1-1, with D perhaps matching TRBD1 (6 bases). This CDR3 is CSVGSLTGTEAFF. The CDR3 nucleotides read TGCAGCGTTGGATCCTTGACAGGCACTGAAGCTTTCTTT.